One sample yielded the 22 T cell receptor beta chains listed below, sequenced in a study of cytomegalovirus exposure and HLA in healthy donors. 60 Vbeta and 13 Jbeta primers were used in PCR. This table comes from immunoSEQ multiplex PCR, and its TCRdb copy is limited to in-frame clones, with some not included. The sample lists 110,000 to 150,000 clones; 65% to 80% were seen once. The sequenced sample was PBMCs. All receptors come from a man aged 25-45 years in good health and CMV-seronegative.

This clone turned up a few times. The V and J genes are TRBV11-2 and TRBJ2-3, with 8 positions matching TRBD2. Germline CDR1 SGHAT, CDR2 FQNNGV. The V segment lost 5 bases and the J segment 0 bases; nucleotides outside the gene matches: 4. The CDR3 runs to 15 residues. The CDR3 reads CASSRGGYSTDTQYF. CDR3 coding DNA: TGTGCCAGCAGCCGGGGGGGTTATAGCACAGATACGCAGTATTTT.

V gene TRBV15 combines with J gene TRBJ2-3; maybe TRBD2 (5 bases). This CDR3 region has 16 residues. The germline V gene encodes CDR1 LNHNV and CDR2 YYDKDF (reference sequence). Deletions cut 1 base from V and 9 bases from J, with 20 bases between. The CDR3 DNA sequence: TGTGCCACCAGCAGAGGTGCTAGCAGGTCCGCCGGGACGCAGTATTTT. This codes for CATSRGASRSAGTQYF.

This sequence joins TRBV6-5 and TRBJ2-7, with 8 positions matching TRBD1. Trimming took 0 bases from V and 3 from J; bases not matched to a gene: 7. CDR3 size: 16 residues. Germline CDR1 MNHEY, CDR2 SVGAGI. Here the CDR3 reads CASSYSTGQALYEQYF. The CDR3 region has the DNA TGTGCCAGCAGTTACTCTACGGGACAGGCCCTCTACGAGCAGTACTTC.

In this sample, this clone turned up once. This chain joins TRBV27 and TRBJ2-1; D is undetermined. CDR3 length: 12 amino acids. The V end was cut by 6 bases, the J end by 2 bases, with 5 bases between. The germline CDR1 and CDR2 sequences are MNHEY and SMNVEV (reference sequence). The CDR3 loop reads CASRAPYNEQFF. Written as DNA, the CDR3 is TGTGCCAGCAGGGCCCCCTACAATGAGCAGTTCTTC.

The V call is TRBV5-6, the J call TRBJ2-5; D not certain. The CDR3 is 14 residues long. Trimming stripped 0 bases from V and 5 bases from J, with 11 bases between. Germline-derived CDR1 and CDR2 are SGHDT and YYEEEE. In DNA, the CDR3 is TGTGCCAGCAGCTTGGGTGTCTTGGAGGAGACCCAGTACTTC. It yields the protein CASSLGVLEETQYF.

This sequence joins TRBV21-1 and TRBJ1-4; the D call of TRBD1 is as the table states it, not checked on the DNA. TRBV21-1 is recorded as a pseudogene. The CDR3 loop spans 14 amino acids. CDR3: CASSLQGNGEKLFF. CDR3 nucleotide sequence: TGTGCCAGCAGCCTCCAGGGGAATGGGGAAAAACTGTTTTTT.

The chain carries TRBV5-4 and TRBJ2-5; D not certain. Trimming left V 6 bases short and J 4 bases short, with 16 bases between. This CDR3 is 14 amino acids long. Germline V CDR1 and CDR2: SGHNT, YYREEE (reference sequence). This CDR3 reads CASNISPSPETQYF. CDR3 DNA sequence: TGTGCCAGCAACATTAGCCCCAGCCCAGAGACCCAGTACTTC. Together with reference TRBV5-4 and TRBJ2-5, the CDR3 gives the full variable domain: ETGVTQSPTHLIKTRGQQVTLRCSSQSGHNTVSWYQQALGQGPQFIFQYYREEENGRGNFPPRFSGLQFPNYSSELNVNALELDDSALYLCASNISPSPETQYFGPGTRLLVL.

V and J are TRBV6-5 and TRBJ1-1, with D possibly TRBD1 on 5 matching bases. Trimming pared 2 bases from V and 5 bases from J, leaving 9 bases between. There are 13 residues in the CDR3. Germline-derived CDR1 and CDR2 are MNHEY and SVGAGI. The CDR3 sequence is CASSYLEGTEAFF. The CDR3 DNA sequence: TGTGCCAGCAGTTACCTGGAGGGGACTGAAGCTTTCTTT.

V is TRBV18 and J is TRBJ1-1; 8 positions agree with TRBD1. Germline CDR1 and CDR2: KGHSH and LQKENI. CDR3 length: 15 amino acids. J gave up 5 bases and V 6 bases, and 11 bases lay outside the gene matches. CDR3 nucleotides: TGTGCCAGCTCGTACGGACAGGGAGAAGGAACTGAAGCTTTCTTT. This translates into CASSYGQGEGTEAFF.

This clone occurred once. CDR3 protein: CASSVDRGLNEQYF. The CDR3 DNA is TGTGCCAGCAGTGTCGACAGGGGTTTAAACGAGCAGTACTTC. The rearrangement uses TRBV6-5 and TRBJ2-7, with 8 bases lining up with TRBD1. Per germline, CDR1 MNHEY and CDR2 SVGAGI. The ends lost 5 bases at V and 5 bases at J; junction bases unmatched: 8. This CDR3 has 14 amino acids.

The J gene is TRBJ1-1, the V gene TRBV5-4; D ambiguous. Germline CDR1 is SGHNT and CDR2 is YYREEE (reference sequence). CDR3 length: 13 residues. V was pared by 4 bases and J by 1 base, with 8 bases between. The CDR3 loop reads CASSPGGNTEAFF. CDR3 DNA: TGTGCCAGCAGCCCGGGAGGGAACACTGAAGCTTTCTTT.

The chain is built from TRBV21-1 and TRBJ2-1; the table's TRBD2 call for D was not verified on the DNA. TRBV21-1 constitutes a pseudogene. The CDR3 sequence is 18 residues long. The DNA for the CDR3 is TGTGCCAGCAGCCCCGGGACTAGCGGGAGGCCCTCCTACAATGAGCAGTTCTTC. Translating it yields CASSPGTSGRPSYNEQFF.

This rearrangement joins TRBV18 to TRBJ2-7; 7 nucleotides line up with TRBD1. The J segment lost 3 bases and the V segment lost 3 bases, leaving 8 bases of the junction unmatched. The germline gives CDR1 KGHSH, CDR2 LQKENI. This CDR3 comprises 15 residues. Here the CDR3 reads CASSPRSGQSYEQYF. CDR3 nucleotides: TGTGCCAGCTCACCTCGTTCGGGACAGAGCTACGAGCAGTACTTC.

Points on this clone: An end of the junction differs from the germline gene, which may be a read error. The chain joins TRBV13 to TRBJ2-4; 10 positions match TRBD2. This CDR3 has 16 amino acids. Germline V gives CDR1 PRHDT, CDR2 FYEKMQ (reference sequence). The CDR3 protein is CASSLRSGRIANSQYF. CDR3 coding DNA: TGTGCCAGCAGCTTACGTAGCGGGAGGATTGCAAACAGTCAGTACTTC.

In the case of this clone: In the same sample, other DNA sequences code for this CDR3. The chain is built from TRBV7-2 and TRBJ2-3, with TRBD2 matching 10 bases. The CDR3 has 16 residues. V lost 4 bases to trimming and J lost 5 bases; unmatched junction nucleotides: 9. Germline CDR1 reads SGHTA; CDR2 reads FQGNSA. The CDR3 region has the DNA TGTGCCAGCAGCTCGGGTTTAGCGGGAGGAGGAGATACGCAGTATTTT. It translates to CASSSGLAGGGDTQYF.

The CDR3 DNA reads TGTGCCAGCAGCCCCTCGGGGGAGGCTGGCTACACCTTC. This sequence encodes CASSPSGEAGYTF. The J gene is TRBJ1-2, the V gene TRBV9, with D perhaps matching TRBD1 (5 bases). Germline V lookup: CDR1 SGDLS, CDR2 YYNGEE. V lost 4 bases, J lost 7 bases, and 14 bases lay in between. The CDR3 has 13 residues.

The V and J genes are TRBV5-1 and TRBJ1-2, with TRBD1 matching 7 bases. This CDR3 has 13 amino acids. The ends lost 4 bases at V and 8 bases at J; junction bases unmatched: 8. In germline, CDR1 is SGHRS, CDR2 YFSETQ. This CDR3 is CASSIDRDWGYTF. DNA of the CDR3: TGCGCCAGCAGCATCGACAGGGACTGGGGCTACACCTTC.

The chain recombines TRBV10-3 with TRBJ2-3, with D tentatively TRBD1 (6 bases). Deletions cut 2 bases from V and 6 bases from J, with 12 bases between. From germline, CDR1 is ENHRY and CDR2 SYGVKD. The CDR3 is 14 amino acids. CDR3 sequence: CAISEGNRVDTQYF. The CDR3 DNA is TGTGCCATCAGTGAGGGAAACAGGGTGGATACGCAGTATTTT.

The chain combines TRBV28 with TRBJ1-5; tentative D call: TRBD1 (6 bases). Germline V gene sequence: CDR1 MDHEN, CDR2 SYDVKM. V lost 3 bases to trimming and J lost 5 bases, with 11 bases between them. The CDR3 has 14 amino acids. The DNA of the CDR3 is TGTGCCAGCAGTTTCAGGGGCGGGTATCAGCCCCAGCATTTT. It codes for CASSFRGGYQPQHF.

This clone was observed a few times. The V and J genes are TRBV7-9 and TRBJ1-1; weak D call: TRBD1 (6 bases). The length of the CDR3 is 14 residues. Germline CDR1 reads SEHNR; CDR2 reads FQNEAQ (reference sequence). V gave up 8 bases and J gave up 1 base, with 14 bases separating them. Written as DNA, the CDR3 is TGTGCCAGCGGGGGGGGCGGGTCGAACACTGAAGCTTTCTTT. Its protein is CASGGGGSNTEAFF.

The chain combines TRBV7-9 with TRBJ2-1; 9 nucleotides agree with TRBD2. Germline assignment: CDR1 SEHNR and CDR2 FQNEAQ (reference sequence). The length of the CDR3 is 16 residues. V lost 6 bases to trimming and J lost 6 bases; unmatched junction nucleotides: 12. The CDR3 coding sequence is TGTGCCAGCAGGGAACCAGCGGGGGGCCCTTTCAATGAGCAGTTCTTC. Encoded protein: CASREPAGGPFNEQFF.

V usage is TRBV7-9 and J usage is TRBJ2-5; 8 nucleotides line up with TRBD1. TRBJ2-7 matches the DNA end more closely, so the J call is doubtful. This CDR3 spans 14 amino acids. Germline-derived CDR1 and CDR2 are SEHNR and FQNEAQ (reference sequence). In DNA, the CDR3 is TGTGCCAGCAGCCACGGCGACAGGGGAGGCGAGCAGTACTTC. It encodes CASSHGDRGGEQYF.